Listed here are 10 T cell receptor beta chains from one sample, sequenced in a study of cytomegalovirus exposure and HLA in healthy donors. The primer mix had 60 Vbeta and 13 Jbeta primers. Sequencing used immunoSEQ multiplex PCR; TCRdb keeps in-frame clones, though not all of them. This table has approximately 180,000 clones, roughly 81% appearing once. The sample consisted of PBMCs. These receptors were collected from a girl aged 10-17 years in good health and CMV-seropositive.

V usage is TRBV7-3 and J usage is TRBJ1-1; D remains ambiguous. Germline V gene sequence: CDR1 SGHTA, CDR2 FQGTGA. V was cut by 2 bases and J by 1 base, with 11 bases left in between. This CDR3 spans 15 amino acids. The CDR3 region has the DNA TGTGCCAGCAGCTTAGGGCAGGTACGGAACACTGAAGCTTTCTTT. Its translation is CASSLGQVRNTEAFF.

V gene TRBV10-2 combines with J gene TRBJ2-3, with D possibly being TRBD2 (5 bases). V lost 3 bases to trimming and J lost 1 base, with 11 bases between them. Looked up from germline, CDR1 is WSHSY and CDR2 is SAAADI. The CDR3 sequence is 15 residues long. CDR3 sequence: CASSDLALGTDTQYF. The CDR3 DNA sequence: TGCGCCAGCAGTGATTTAGCGCTCGGCACAGATACGCAGTATTTT.

As concerns this clone: Other nucleotide sequences from this sample produce the same CDR3. The chain uses TRBV19 and TRBJ2-5; D is unclear. Trimming took 2 bases from V and 4 from J, leaving 2 bases between them. Germline V lookup: CDR1 LNHDA, CDR2 SQIVND (reference sequence). CDR3 length: 11 amino acids. The CDR3 sequence is CASSIRETQYF. Here the CDR3 DNA reads TGTGCCAGTAGTATACGAGAGACCCAGTACTTC.

The count of this clone is one. The rearrangement joins TRBV6-5 to TRBJ1-1, with 8 bases that match TRBD1. With V trimmed by 2 bases and J by 0 bases, 5 bases remained unmatched. CDR3 length: 16 amino acids. Germline V gives CDR1 MNHEY, CDR2 SVGAGI. CDR3: CASSYRTGLVNTEAFF. The CDR3 coding sequence is TGTGCCAGCAGTTACCGGACAGGGCTGGTGAACACTGAAGCTTTCTTT.

The chain links TRBV5-3 to TRBJ1-5, with D possibly TRBD1 on 5 matching bases. TRBV5-3 is marked as an open reading frame, function uncertain. This CDR3 spans 17 amino acids. V gave up 0 bases and J gave up 0 bases, with 13 bases separating them. The CDR3, as DNA: TGTGCCAGAAGCTTGGAGGCTGTAGGGGATAGCAATCAGCCCCAGCATTTT. Its translation is CARSLEAVGDSNQPQHF.

The chain links TRBV9 to TRBJ2-7; 8 nucleotides line up with TRBD1. Germline CDR1 SGDLS, CDR2 YYNGEE. J lost 3 bases, V lost 4 bases, and 0 bases had no gene match. The CDR3 consists of 12 residues. As DNA, the CDR3 is TGTGCCAGCAGCACAGGGGGCTACGAGCAGTACTTC. This codes for CASSTGGYEQYF.

The chain has TRBV6-1 and TRBJ1-2, with TRBD1 matching over 7 bases. Per germline, CDR1 MNHNS and CDR2 SASEGT. The CDR3 extends over 12 amino acids. Trimming cost V 6 bases and J 4 bases; bases outside gene matches: 2. CDR3 region: CASSGQAYGYTF. In DNA form, the CDR3 reads TGTGCCAGCAGCGGACAGGCCTATGGCTACACCTTC.

This chain joins TRBV5-4 and TRBJ2-7; D not resolved. Germline V gene data show CDR1 as SGHNT and CDR2 as YYREEE (reference sequence). Trimming shortened V by 3 bases and J by 0 bases, and 13 bases separated the two germline ends. The CDR3 sequence is 15 residues long. The CDR3 nucleotides are TGTGCCAGCAGCTCCACAGTGGATTACTCCTACGAGCAGTACTTC. This encodes CASSSTVDYSYEQYF.

This clone has more than one count but fewer than ten. This chain connects TRBV28 to TRBJ2-7, with 9 bases lining up with TRBD1. There are 16 residues in the CDR3. V shed 9 bases and J 3 bases; nucleotides not matched to a gene: 15. CDR1 MDHEN and CDR2 SYDVKM come from the germline V gene. CDR3 nucleotide sequence: TGTGCCAGTGGAAAAGTGAGGACAGGGGCGCGCTACGAGCAGTACTTC. Protein sequence: CASGKVRTGARYEQYF.

The chain uses TRBV19 and TRBJ1-5; perhaps TRBD1 as D (5 bases). The CDR3 length is 15 residues. Trimming removed 9 bases from V and 0 bases from J, with 15 bases in between. CDR1 and CDR2 (germline): LNHDA, SQIVND (reference sequence). The CDR3 spells CASRQGYLSNQPQHF. CDR3 DNA sequence: TGTGCCAGCCGCCAGGGATACCTTAGCAATCAGCCCCAGCATTTT. The full variable domain, with the rest looked up from reference TRBV19 and TRBJ1-5, is DGGITQSPKYLFRKEGQNVTLSCEQNLNHDAMYWYRQDPGQGLRLIYYSQIVNDFQKGDIAEGYSVSREKKESFPLTVTSAQKNPTAFYLCASRQGYLSNQPQHFGDGTRLSIL.